A single sample gave rise to the 20 T cell receptor beta chains below, sequenced in a study of vaccination and CD4 T cells after COVID-19. For these receptors, no antigen is known. Sequencing of the DNA from cultured CD4+ T cells was carried out with the Oncomine TCR Beta short-read assay. TCRdb used MiXCR to reprocess the PCR reads, holding one entry per CDR3 protein. Found here are approximately 16,000 distinct CDR3 sequences, about 32% of them singletons; the top ten hold about 15%. This sample's treatment: roughly ten-day PBMC culture with coronavirus spike peptide pools or control peptides (ViraFEST assay). Sequenced sample: cultured CD4+ T cells from blood. These receptors all come from a human donor with COVID-19.

CDR3 residues: CASSFGGQNNSPLHF. In nucleotides, the CDR3 is TGTGCCAGCAGCTTCGGCGGACAGAATAATTCACCCCTCCACTTT. The rearrangement uses TRBV11-2 and TRBJ1-6; D may be TRBD1 (6 bases). This CDR3 region has 15 residues. V dropped 3 bases and J dropped 5 bases, with 11 bases sitting between them. Germline CDR1 SGHAT, CDR2 FQNNGV.

The chain has TRBV7-2 and TRBJ2-1; 11 positions match TRBD2. The germline CDR1 and CDR2 sequences are SGHTA and FQGNSA. There are 13 residues in the CDR3. V lost 4 bases and J lost 12; bases outside the gene matches: 5. The CDR3 is CASSSSGGFRQFF. CDR3 sequence (DNA): TGTGCCAGCAGCTCTAGCGGGGGGTTTCGGCAGTTCTTC.

The chain couples TRBV7-3 to TRBJ2-3, with D uncertain. Trimming stripped 2 bases from V and 2 bases from J, with 8 bases between. The CDR3 consists of 14 residues. CDR1 is SGHTA, CDR2 FQGTGA, per germline. CDR3 protein: CASSLGMYTDTQYF. Here the CDR3 DNA reads TGTGCCAGCAGCTTAGGAATGTACACAGATACGCAGTATTTT.

The chain couples TRBV7-2 to TRBJ2-5, with D unresolved. The germline V gene encodes CDR1 SGHTA and CDR2 FQGNSA. The V and J ends lost 5 bases and 5 bases respectively, with 18 bases between them. CDR3 length: 15 amino acids. The CDR3 DNA follows: TGTGCCAGCAGCCCCCCTTTGGGCTTGGGCGAGACCCAGTACTTC. Protein: CASSPPLGLGETQYF.

V is TRBV19 and J is TRBJ2-3; D may match TRBD1 or TRBD2 (5 bases each). The CDR3 sequence is 15 residues long. Germline values: CDR1 LNHDA, CDR2 SQIVND (reference sequence). V was trimmed by 6 bases and J by 4 bases, leaving 17 bases between them. CDR3 amino acids: CASSDRGVPPDTQYF. Here the CDR3 DNA reads TGTGCCAGTAGCGATCGAGGGGTTCCCCCAGATACGCAGTATTTT.

This clonotype was found a few times. The chain links TRBV27 to TRBJ1-1; 7 bases are a match to TRBD1. CDR3 size: 14 residues. The germline V gene encodes CDR1 MNHEY and CDR2 SMNVEV (reference sequence). The ends lost 6 bases at V and 3 bases at J; junction bases unmatched: 7. CDR3 coding DNA: TGTGCCAGCAGGAGGGACAGCCGGGACACTGAAGCTTTCTTT. Translation: CASRRDSRDTEAFF.

This clonotype was picked up a small number of times. The CDR3 reads CSAPPTGGAQETQYF. The CDR3 DNA reads TGCAGTGCCCCACCGACCGGGGGGGCCCAAGAGACCCAGTACTTC. The rearrangement links TRBV20-1 to TRBJ2-5; 8 bases map to TRBD2. The trim removed 6 bases at V and 1 base at J, leaving 10 bases unmatched. The germline gives CDR1 DFQATT, CDR2 SNEGSKA (reference sequence). This CDR3 has 15 amino acids.

This clonotype appeared a few times. The J gene is TRBJ2-4, the V gene TRBV20-1, with D possibly being TRBD1 or TRBD2 (5 bases each). Trimming took off 3 bases at V and 0 bases at J, with 12 bases between the two ends. Germline-derived CDR1 and CDR2 are DFQATT and SNEGSKA (reference sequence). The CDR3 is 15 residues long. The CDR3 region has the DNA TGCAGTGCTAGGGGGACGGATCTAGCCAAAAACATTCAGTACTTC. Protein: CSARGTDLAKNIQYF.

This clonotype has a handful of counts. This rearrangement joins TRBV20-1 to TRBJ1-3; tentatively, D is TRBD1 (6 bases). There are 12 residues in the CDR3. Germline CDR1 reads DFQATT; CDR2 reads SNEGSKA (reference sequence). Written as DNA, the CDR3 is TGCAGCCCAGGGGACTCTGGAAACACCATATATTTT. Its translation: CSPGDSGNTIYF.

The chain has TRBV5-1 and TRBJ1-5, with 7 bases identical to TRBD1. The germline CDR1 and CDR2 sequences are SGHRS and YFSETQ. Trimming took 0 bases from V and 1 from J; bases not matched to a gene: 4. The CDR3 loop spans 16 amino acids. The CDR3 reads CASSLEGAGSNQPQHF. The CDR3 region has the DNA TGCGCCAGCAGCTTGGAGGGGGCTGGGAGCAATCAGCCCCAGCATTTT.

This clonotype was seen more than once but under ten times. The chain links TRBV27 to TRBJ2-7; possible D gene TRBD1, 6 bases. CDR1 is MNHEY and CDR2 is SMNVEV in the germline V gene (reference sequence). The V gene lost 6 bases and the J gene lost 3 bases, with 12 bases spanning the gap. The CDR3 runs to 13 residues. As DNA, the CDR3 is TGTGCCAGCAGCTCAGGGGCCCTCTACGAGCAGTACTTC. Its translation is CASSSGALYEQYF.

The chain carries TRBV20-1 and TRBJ2-2, with D possibly being TRBD2 (6 bases). The CDR3 spans 14 residues. V was clipped by 6 bases and J by 0 bases, with 11 bases between them. Germline V gene data show CDR1 as DFQATT and CDR2 as SNEGSKA (reference sequence). The CDR3 loop is CSATGTANTGELFF. In DNA form, the CDR3 reads TGCAGTGCAACCGGGACTGCGAACACCGGGGAGCTGTTTTTT.

In this sample, this clonotype turned up a few times. The V and J genes are TRBV12-3 or TRBV12-4 and TRBJ1-2, with D hard to call. V was pared by 1 base and J by 8 bases, with 8 bases between. The CDR3 has 12 amino acids. CDR3 coding DNA: TGTGCCAGCAGTTTAGGGGTACCAGGCTACACCTTC. The encoded protein is CASSLGVPGYTF.

The V call is TRBV25-1, the J call TRBJ2-2; maybe TRBD1 (6 bases). There are 16 residues in the CDR3. The germline V gene has CDR1 MGHDK and CDR2 SYGVNS. V lost 1 base and J 2 bases, leaving 11 bases between the germline ends. The CDR3 here is CASSELLGANTGELFF. Written as DNA, the CDR3 is TGTGCCAGCAGTGAATTGCTGGGGGCTAACACCGGGGAGCTGTTTTTT.

This rearrangement joins TRBV20-1 to TRBJ2-1, with D possibly called TRBD1 or TRBD2 (5 bases each). The CDR3 runs 15 residues. The germline V gene has CDR1 DFQATT and CDR2 SNEGSKA (reference sequence). V dropped 4 bases and J dropped 3 bases, with 16 bases sitting between them. The CDR3 coding sequence is TGCAGTGCTAATCTCTGGGACGGAGGCTACAATGAGCAGTTCTTC. It translates to CSANLWDGGYNEQFF.

J is TRBJ2-5 and V is TRBV5-4; 7 positions match TRBD1. The CDR3 is 14 residues long. The V gene end was trimmed by 0 bases and the J gene end by 2 bases; junction bases not matched to a gene: 1. CDR1 is SGHNT, CDR2 YYREEE, per germline (reference sequence). CDR3 amino acids: CASSLVGQQETQYF. The CDR3 coding sequence is TGTGCCAGCAGCTTGGTGGGACAGCAAGAGACCCAGTACTTC.

The V and J genes are TRBV11-2 and TRBJ1-1; D is uncertain. Germline V gene sequence: CDR1 SGHAT, CDR2 FQNNGV. Trimming stripped 5 bases from V and 5 bases from J, with 12 bases between. The CDR3 sequence is 13 residues long. The CDR3 loop is CASSPRVITEAFF. The CDR3 nucleotides read TGTGCCAGCAGCCCTCGGGTGATTACTGAAGCTTTCTTT.

In this sample, this clonotype turned up a few times. The chain has TRBV30 and TRBJ2-7; D is perhaps TRBD1 (6 bases). The CDR3 has 15 amino acids. V was shortened by 0 bases and J by 2 bases, with 14 bases between the two germline ends. Germline V gene sequence: CDR1 GTSNPN, CDR2 SVGIG (reference sequence). CDR3 nucleotide sequence: TGTGCCTGGAGTGTCCCAGGGGACGCACCCTACGAGCAGTACTTC. It translates to CAWSVPGDAPYEQYF.

The V and J genes are TRBV4-1 and TRBJ2-1; D ambiguous. This CDR3 is 14 amino acids long. V was cut by 1 base and J by 6 bases, with 10 bases left in between. CDR1 and CDR2 from the germline V gene are MGHRA and YSYEKL. For the CDR3, the DNA is TGCGCCAGCAGCCAAGGTCTGTTAGTCAATGAGCAGTTCTTC. The encoded protein is CASSQGLLVNEQFF.

This clonotype was recorded a few times. The chain recombines TRBV7-8 with TRBJ1-1; D is perhaps TRBD1 (5 bases). The V end was cut by 5 bases, the J end by 7 bases, with 8 bases between. Germline CDR1 SGHVS, CDR2 FQNEAQ. The CDR3 is made up of 11 amino acids. CDR3 loop: CASSLTVEAFF. The CDR3 nucleotides are TGTGCCAGCAGCCTGACAGTTGAAGCTTTCTTT.